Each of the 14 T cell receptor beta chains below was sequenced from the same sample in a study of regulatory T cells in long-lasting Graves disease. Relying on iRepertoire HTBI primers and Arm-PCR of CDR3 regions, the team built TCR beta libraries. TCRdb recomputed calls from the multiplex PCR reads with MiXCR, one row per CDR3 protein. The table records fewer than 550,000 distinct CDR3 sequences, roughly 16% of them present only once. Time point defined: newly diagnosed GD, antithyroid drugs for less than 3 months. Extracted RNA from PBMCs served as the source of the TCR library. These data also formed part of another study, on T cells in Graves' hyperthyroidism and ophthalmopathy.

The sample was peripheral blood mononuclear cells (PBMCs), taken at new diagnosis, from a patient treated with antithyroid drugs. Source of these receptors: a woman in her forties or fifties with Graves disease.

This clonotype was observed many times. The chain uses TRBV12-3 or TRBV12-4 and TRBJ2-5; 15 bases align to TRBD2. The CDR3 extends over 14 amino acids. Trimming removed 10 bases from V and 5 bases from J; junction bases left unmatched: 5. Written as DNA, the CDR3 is TGTGCCACCGGACTAGCGGGGGGGCGCGAGACCCAGTACTTC. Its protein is CATGLAGGRETQYF.

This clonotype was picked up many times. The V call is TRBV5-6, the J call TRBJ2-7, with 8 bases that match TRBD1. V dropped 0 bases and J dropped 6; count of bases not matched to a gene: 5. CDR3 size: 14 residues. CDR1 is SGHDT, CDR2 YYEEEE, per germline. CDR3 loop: CASSLGPGGAEQYF. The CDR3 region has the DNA TGTGCCAGCAGCTTGGGCCCAGGGGGCGCCGAGCAGTACTTC.

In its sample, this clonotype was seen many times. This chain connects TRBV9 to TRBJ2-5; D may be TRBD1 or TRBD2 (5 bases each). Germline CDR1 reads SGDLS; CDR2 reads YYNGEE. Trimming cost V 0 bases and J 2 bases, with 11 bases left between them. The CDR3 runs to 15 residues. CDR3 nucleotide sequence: TGTGCCAGCAGCGTAGTGGGGGAAAGTCAAGAGACCCAGTACTTC. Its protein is CASSVVGESQETQYF.

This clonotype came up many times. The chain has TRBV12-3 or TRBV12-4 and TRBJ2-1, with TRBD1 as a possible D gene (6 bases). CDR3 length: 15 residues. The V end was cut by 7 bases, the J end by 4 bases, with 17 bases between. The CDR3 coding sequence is TGTGCCAGCACCCCTGGGGACATTTTATACAATGAGCAGTTCTTC. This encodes CASTPGDILYNEQFF.

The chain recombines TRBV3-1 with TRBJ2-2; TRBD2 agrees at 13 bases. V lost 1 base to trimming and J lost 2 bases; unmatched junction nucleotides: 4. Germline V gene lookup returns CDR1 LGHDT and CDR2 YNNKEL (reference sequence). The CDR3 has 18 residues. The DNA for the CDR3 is TGTGCCAGCAGCCAAGCGGGACTAGCGGGAACCAACACCGGGGAGCTGTTTTTT. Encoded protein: CASSQAGLAGTNTGELFF. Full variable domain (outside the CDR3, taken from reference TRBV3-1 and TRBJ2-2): DTAVSQTPKYLVTQMGNDKSIKCEQNLGHDTMYWYKQDSKKFLKIMFSYNNKELIINETVPNRFSPKSPDKAHLNLHINSLELGDSAVYFCASSQAGLAGTNTGELFFGEGSRLTVL.

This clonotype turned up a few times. The CDR3 protein is CASSVSPRPGNSGNTIYF. Written as DNA, the CDR3 is TGTGCCAGCAGCGTATCCCCCCGCCCCGGGAACTCTGGAAACACCATATATTTT. The chain couples TRBV9 to TRBJ1-3; D not certain. The ends were cut back, 1 base at V and 0 bases at J, with 17 bases in the middle. Germline assignment: CDR1 SGDLS and CDR2 YYNGEE. The CDR3 has 18 amino acids.

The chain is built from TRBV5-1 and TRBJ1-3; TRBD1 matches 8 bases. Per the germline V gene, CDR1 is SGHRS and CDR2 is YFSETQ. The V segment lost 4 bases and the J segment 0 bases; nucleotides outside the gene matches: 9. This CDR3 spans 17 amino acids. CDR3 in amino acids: CASSKTGAASSGNTIYF. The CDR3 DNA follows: TGCGCCAGCAGCAAGACAGGGGCTGCGAGCTCTGGAAACACCATATATTTT.

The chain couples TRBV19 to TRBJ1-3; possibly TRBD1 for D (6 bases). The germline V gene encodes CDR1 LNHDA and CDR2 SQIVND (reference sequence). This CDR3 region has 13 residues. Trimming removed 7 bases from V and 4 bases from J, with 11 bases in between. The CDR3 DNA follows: TGTGCCAGTACCCGGACAGTAGGAAACACCATATATTTT. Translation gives CASTRTVGNTIYF. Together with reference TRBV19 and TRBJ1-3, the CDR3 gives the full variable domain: DGGITQSPKYLFRKEGQNVTLSCEQNLNHDAMYWYRQDPGQGLRLIYYSQIVNDFQKGDIAEGYSVSREKKESFPLTVTSAQKNPTAFYLCASTRTVGNTIYFGEGSWLTVV.

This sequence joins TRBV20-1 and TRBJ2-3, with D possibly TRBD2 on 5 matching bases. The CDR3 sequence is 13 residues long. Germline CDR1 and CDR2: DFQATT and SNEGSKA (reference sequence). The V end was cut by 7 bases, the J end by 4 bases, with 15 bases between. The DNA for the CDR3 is TGCAGTGGATCCCCTGCCGGGGCAGATACGCAGTATTTT. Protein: CSGSPAGADTQYF.

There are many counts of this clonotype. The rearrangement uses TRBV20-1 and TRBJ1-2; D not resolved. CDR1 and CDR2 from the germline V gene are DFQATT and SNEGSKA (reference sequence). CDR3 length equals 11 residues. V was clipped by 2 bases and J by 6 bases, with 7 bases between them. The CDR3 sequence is CSARRMDGYTF. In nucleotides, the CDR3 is TGCAGTGCTAGACGGATGGATGGCTACACCTTC.

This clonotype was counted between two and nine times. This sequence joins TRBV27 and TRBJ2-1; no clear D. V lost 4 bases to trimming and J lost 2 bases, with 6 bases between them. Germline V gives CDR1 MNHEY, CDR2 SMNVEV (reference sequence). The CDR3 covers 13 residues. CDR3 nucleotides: TGTGCCAGCAGTTCCCGGCCCTACAATGAGCAGTTCTTC. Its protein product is CASSSRPYNEQFF.

The CDR3 sequence is CASTSPYPGANVLTF. In DNA form, the CDR3 reads TGTGCCAGCACCAGCCCCTATCCTGGGGCCAACGTCCTGACTTTC. The V call is TRBV28, the J call TRBJ2-6, with D hard to call. Germline lookup yields CDR1 MDHEN and CDR2 SYDVKM. The V end was cut by 7 bases, the J end by 2 bases, with 12 bases between. The CDR3 totals 15 residues.

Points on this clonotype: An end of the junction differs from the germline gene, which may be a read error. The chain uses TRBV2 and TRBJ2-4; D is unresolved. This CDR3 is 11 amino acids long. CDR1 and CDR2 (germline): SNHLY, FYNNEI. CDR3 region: CASTLRNIQHF. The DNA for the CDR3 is TGTGCCAGCACGTTAAGAAACATTCAGCACTTC.

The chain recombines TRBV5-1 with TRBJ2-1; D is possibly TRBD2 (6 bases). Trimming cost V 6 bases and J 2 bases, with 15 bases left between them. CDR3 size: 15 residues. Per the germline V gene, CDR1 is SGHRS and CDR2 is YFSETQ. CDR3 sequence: CASTPWGDPYNEQFF. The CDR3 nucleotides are TGCGCCAGCACCCCATGGGGGGACCCCTACAATGAGCAGTTCTTC.